A single sample gave rise to the 13 T cell receptor beta chains below, sequenced in a study of CD8+ T cells in alopecia areata. Following extraction, RNA underwent reverse transcription to cDNA, which served as the sequencing template. This table comes from immunoSEQ multiplex PCR, and its TCRdb copy is limited to in-frame clones, with some not included. The table includes roughly 250,000 clones, around two thirds detected once. The sample here was CD4+ T cells sorted from blood, taken at week 0. These receptor sequences come from a human donor with alopecia areata.

The V and J genes are TRBV13 and TRBJ1-6, with no clear D. The CDR3 length is 14 residues. Trimming stripped 2 bases from V and 3 bases from J, with 5 bases between. The germline V gene encodes CDR1 PRHDT and CDR2 FYEKMQ (reference sequence). The DNA of the CDR3 is TGTGCCAGCAGCTTACCGGGCTATAATTCACCCCTCCACTTT. This encodes CASSLPGYNSPLHF.

The chain recombines TRBV30 with TRBJ2-1, with 12 nucleotides matching TRBD2. The CDR3 spans 13 residues. Trimming took 0 bases from V and 12 from J; bases not matched to a gene: 3. Germline CDR1 is GTSNPN and CDR2 is SVGIG (reference sequence). CDR3 nucleotide sequence: TGTGCCTGGAGTGTGACTAGCGGGGGCGGGCAGTTCTTC. This encodes CAWSVTSGGGQFF. Based on the CDR3 plus reference TRBV30 and TRBJ2-1, the full variable domain is SQTIHQWPATLVQPVGSPLSLECTVEGTSNPNLYWYRQAAGRGLQLLFYSVGIGQISSEVPQNLSASRPQDRQFILSSKKLLLSDSGFYLCAWSVTSGGGQFFGPGTRLTVL.

This clone was detected only a few times. Other DNA sequences in the same sample also yield this CDR3. The rearrangement links TRBV25-1 to TRBJ2-2; D ambiguous. Trimming removed 0 bases from V and 3 bases from J, with 5 bases in between. Germline V CDR1 and CDR2: MGHDK, SYGVNS. The CDR3 is 14 residues long. The DNA for the CDR3 is TGTGCCAGCAGTGAATATTTGGACACCGGGGAGCTGTTTTTT. Protein: CASSEYLDTGELFF.

J is TRBJ1-1 and V is TRBV29-1; D is ambiguous. Trimming removed 2 bases from V and 1 base from J, with 17 bases in between. CDR1 SQVTM and CDR2 ANQGSEA come from the germline V gene. The CDR3 loop spans 16 amino acids. The CDR3 loop reads CSVEFGRSSPNTEAFF. CDR3 bases: TGCAGCGTTGAATTTGGTAGGAGCTCCCCGAACACTGAAGCTTTCTTT.

This clone has more than one count but fewer than ten. The chain links TRBV10-3 to TRBJ1-5; D uncertain. The CDR3 is 14 residues long. Germline values: CDR1 ENHRY, CDR2 SYGVKD. V lost 6 bases and J lost 2, with 11 bases in between. CDR3 loop: CAISVERGNQPQHF. In nucleotides, the CDR3 is TGTGCCATCAGCGTAGAACGAGGCAATCAGCCCCAGCATTTT.

In its sample, this clone was seen once. The chain has TRBV29-1 and TRBJ1-4; no firm D call. From germline, CDR1 is SQVTM and CDR2 ANQGSEA. Trimming cost V 0 bases and J 8 bases, with 7 bases left between them. This CDR3 contains 12 residues. The CDR3 loop is CSVEDLGEKLFF. The DNA of the CDR3 is TGCAGCGTTGAAGATCTGGGGGAAAAACTGTTTTTT.

V usage is TRBV27 and J usage is TRBJ1-5; 7 bases are shared with TRBD1. CDR1 and CDR2 from the germline V gene are MNHEY and SMNVEV (reference sequence). With 6 bases clipped from V and 2 bases from J, the junction kept 7 bases outside the gene matches. This CDR3 region has 15 residues. The CDR3: CASREFQGGNQPQHF. The CDR3 bases are TGTGCCAGCAGGGAATTTCAGGGGGGCAATCAGCCCCAGCATTTT.

The CDR3 nucleotides read TGCGCCAGCAGCTTGGTAGGCGGGGCGGGTGAGCAGTTCTTC. Translated, it gives CASSLVGGAGEQFF. V gene TRBV5-1 combines with J gene TRBJ2-1, with D maybe TRBD2 (6 bases). V was shortened by 0 bases and J by 9 bases, with 13 bases between the two germline ends. Germline V CDR1 and CDR2: SGHRS, YFSETQ. There are 14 residues in the CDR3.

The chain couples TRBV7-2 to TRBJ2-1; 7 bases match TRBD2. CDR3 length: 14 residues. V dropped 0 bases and J dropped 6; count of bases not matched to a gene: 2. Germline V CDR1 and CDR2: SGHTA, FQGNSA. CDR3 amino acids: CASSLAPGGNEQFF. As DNA, the CDR3 is TGTGCCAGCAGCTTAGCCCCGGGAGGCAATGAGCAGTTCTTC.

V usage is TRBV30 and J usage is TRBJ2-7; weak D call: TRBD1 (6 bases). Trimming removed 0 bases from V and 7 bases from J, with 13 bases in between. The CDR3 loop spans 13 amino acids. The germline gives CDR1 GTSNPN, CDR2 SVGIG (reference sequence). For the CDR3, the DNA is TGTGCCTGGAGTGTCTGGGGGCCGGGAGAGCAGTACTTC. It translates to CAWSVWGPGEQYF.

The chain joins TRBV6-5 to TRBJ2-7; D gene ambiguous. From germline, CDR1 is MNHEY and CDR2 SVGAGI. V was pared by 11 bases and J by 7 bases, with 12 bases between. The length of the CDR3 is 10 residues. DNA for the CDR3: TGTGCCGGGCCTTTGGGGGAGCAGTACTTC. It codes for CAGPLGEQYF.

J is TRBJ1-2 and V is TRBV11-2; the D is unclear. Trimming stripped 5 bases from V and 4 bases from J, with 8 bases between. This CDR3 comprises 12 residues. CDR1 is SGHAT, CDR2 FQNNGV, per germline. CDR3 nucleotide sequence: TGTGCCAGCAGCCAAGACATCTATGGCTACACCTTC. Translating it yields CASSQDIYGYTF.

This clone was counted only a few times. The chain is built from TRBV29-1 and TRBJ1-2, with D possibly TRBD1 on 5 matching bases. This CDR3 contains 13 residues. Trimming took off 6 bases at V and 3 bases at J, with 14 bases between the two ends. Germline CDR1 SQVTM, CDR2 ANQGSEA. The CDR3 coding sequence is TGCAGCGTCACCAGGGTAGCAGACTATGGCTACACCTTC. Translating it yields CSVTRVADYGYTF.